This T cell receptor beta chain was profiled in a study of T cell responses to AZD1222 COVID-19 vaccine. Some clones are missing from TCRdb's copy, which holds only in-frame ones; the method was immunoSEQ multiplex PCR. The sample lists about 130,000 clones, roughly 86% seen once, with around 5.3% in the top ten. The junction had 7 bases not matched to a gene; V was cut back by 6 bases and J by 6 bases. Germline CDR1 is SGHAT and CDR2 is FQNNGV. CDR3 length equals 14 residues. About this clone: Its antigen is currently unknown.

Study observations and caveats: Nearly half of spike-specific TCRs reportedly target unmutated variant regions. Spike was spanned by vaccine-associated CD4 TCRs, which were dominant at 160-218 and 743-854. Females outnumbered males among donors, who were mostly white British; clonal diversity was possibly underestimated.

Material: peripheral blood, obtained 28 days after the second AZD1222 dose. This chain joins TRBV11-2 and TRBJ2-2; 7 nucleotides match TRBD1. The source of this sequence is an adult who received the AZD1222 COVID-19 vaccine. CDR3 sequence reads: CASSYVQGAGELFF. DNA of the CDR3: TGTGCCAGCAGTTACGTTCAGGGGGCCGGGGAGCTGTTTTTT.